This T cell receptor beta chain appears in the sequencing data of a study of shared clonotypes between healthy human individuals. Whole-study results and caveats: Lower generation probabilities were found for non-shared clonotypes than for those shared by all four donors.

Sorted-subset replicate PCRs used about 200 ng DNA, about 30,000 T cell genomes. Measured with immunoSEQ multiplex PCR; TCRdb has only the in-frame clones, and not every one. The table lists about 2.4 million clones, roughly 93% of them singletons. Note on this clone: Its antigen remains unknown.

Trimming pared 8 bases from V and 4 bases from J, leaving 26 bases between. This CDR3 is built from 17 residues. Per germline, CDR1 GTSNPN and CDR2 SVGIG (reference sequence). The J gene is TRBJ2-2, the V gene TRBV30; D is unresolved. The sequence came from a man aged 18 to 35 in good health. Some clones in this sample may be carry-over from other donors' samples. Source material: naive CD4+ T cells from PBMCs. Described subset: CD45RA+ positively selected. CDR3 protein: CASQIRRTDRGTGELFF. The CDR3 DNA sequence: TGTGCCAGTCAAATTAGAAGGACCGACCGCGGCACCGGGGAGCTGTTTTTT.